The clone carrying this TCR beta chain appeared a single time. The data stem from a study of brain T cells in children with intractable seizures. Sample time point: blood from clinic visit 5 months post-surgery; TSC patient then seizure free. Sequencing was limited to surgery cases with top T cell transcript signatures in brain tissue. CDR1 and CDR2 (germline): SGHVS, FQNEAQ. The CDR3 is 16 amino acids. With 3 bases clipped from V and 5 bases from J, the junction kept 8 bases outside the gene matches. Only in-frame clones appear in the TCRdb table, and some are missing; sequencing was by immunoSEQ multiplex PCR. The repertoire holds 340,000 or so clones, with about 93% as singletons.

The receptor's source is a boy in the first two years of life with tuberous sclerosis and intractable seizures. The rearrangement links TRBV7-8 to TRBJ1-3; 9 bases match TRBD1. Sample: peripheral blood, taken about 5 months after surgery. Written as DNA, the CDR3 is TGTGCCAGCAGCTTTCACCGGGACAGGGATAGAAACACCATATATTTT. This translates into CASSFHRDRDRNTIYF.